The rows below give T cell receptor beta chains drawn from one sample of a study of control samples from healthy donors and cancer patients. Measured with immunoSEQ multiplex PCR; TCRdb has only the in-frame clones, and not every one. The sample consists of fewer than 200,000 clones, 90% to 95% of them appearing once. The sample taken for sequencing was blood. The receptors stem from a young man in good health. Both conserved end residues are part of each CDR3. The D gene is left open where the match is weak. Clone size is given for some rows only: seen once, a few or many times, or a class if the clone is expanded.

clone_size j_call d_call v_call cdr3_nt cdr3_aa
NA TRBJ1-6 NA TRBV3-1/TRBV3-2 TGTGCCAGCAGCCAACATTCCCGAGGGGGGGCGGCCCTCCACTTT CASSQHSRGGAALHF
NA TRBJ1-5 TRBD1 TRBV6-6 TGTGCCAGCAGTTACGACAGGGCACAGCCCCAGCATTTT CASSYDRAQPQHF
NA TRBJ2-1 NA TRBV5-4 TGTGCCAGCAGCTTGGGAGCCGGGGCCAATGAGCAGTTCTTC CASSLGAGANEQFF
NA TRBJ1-2 NA TRBV28 TGTGCCAGCAGTTTCCGGGGGGCTGTTGGCTACACCTTC CASSFRGAVGYTF
NA TRBJ2-7 NA TRBV5-3 TGTGCCAGAAGCCCGTACCGAGGGGAGCAGTACTTC CARSPYRGEQYF
NA TRBJ2-7 NA TRBV30 TGTGCCTGGGGGGGAACAGGGAAAGTACGCTACGAGCAGTACTTC CAWGGTGKVRYEQYF
NA TRBJ2-6 NA TRBV6-5 TGTGCCAGCAGGGGTCCAACTGGGGCCAACGTCCTGACTTTC CASRGPTGANVLTF
NA TRBJ2-2 NA TRBV18 TGTGCCAGCTCAGGTCCCAGGGCCACCGGGGAGCTGTTTTTT CASSGPRATGELFF
NA TRBJ1-6 TRBD1 TRBV9 TGTGCCAGCAGCGGGGGACAGGATAATTCACCCCTCCACTTT CASSGGQDNSPLHF
NA TRBJ2-3 NA TRBV19 TGTGCCAGTAGTATAGGTCCAGATACGCAGTATTTT CASSIGPDTQYF
NA TRBJ2-7 TRBD2 TRBV24-1 TGTGCCACCAGTGATTTGGGACTAGCGGGGCCGGTGATACGGCCTTACGAGCAGTACTTC CATSDLGLAGPVIRPYEQYF
NA TRBJ1-6 TRBD1 TRBV2 TGTGCCAGCATGGGGACAGGGAGCTTGACCTATAATTCACCCCTCCACTTT CASMGTGSLTYNSPLHF
NA TRBJ1-1 NA TRBV4-1 TGCGCCAGCAGCCAACAGGGTGACACTGAAGCTTTCTTT CASSQQGDTEAFF
NA TRBJ2-1 NA TRBV4-1 TGCGCCAGCAGCCAAGAAGCCCGAGACTACCCGTTCTTC CASSQEARDYPFF
once TRBJ1-6 NA TRBV18 TGTGCCAGCTCAGCCGGGTTTATCAGTTCACCCCTCCACTTT CASSAGFISSPLHF
NA TRBJ1-2 TRBD1 TRBV12-5 TGTGCTAGTGGACCGAGTAACAACAGGGGGCCAGGAGGCTACACCTTC CASGPSNNRGPGGYTF
NA TRBJ1-1 NA TRBV24-1 TGTGCCACCTCGGCAGGGTCCTCCACTGAAGCTTTCTTT CATSAGSSTEAFF
NA TRBJ1-1 NA TRBV10-3 TGTGCCATCAGCGTTGACAGCCTCACTGAAGCTTTCTTT CAISVDSLTEAFF
NA TRBJ2-1 TRBD1 TRBV5-5 TGTGCCAGCAGCCCCGGGACAGGGGAAGGTGAGCAGTTCTTC CASSPGTGEGEQFF
NA TRBJ2-7 NA TRBV5-1 TGCGCCAGCCGGTTGGTCGACGAGCAGTACTTC CASRLVDEQYF
NA TRBJ1-1 NA TRBV5-1 TGCGCCAGCAGCTTGGATGGGACTGCTATGAACACTGAAGCTTTCTTT CASSLDGTAMNTEAFF
NA TRBJ2-2 TRBD2 TRBV25-1 TGTGCCAGCAGTGTAGTACTAGCGGAGTCCGGGGAGCTGTTTTTT CASSVVLAESGELFF
NA TRBJ1-6 NA TRBV6-6 TGTGCCAGCAGTTACACACGGGGGGCTGAGAATTCACCCCTCCACTTT CASSYTRGAENSPLHF
NA TRBJ1-4 NA TRBV9 TGTGCCAGCAGCGTAGGGGGAACAACTAATGAAAAACTGTTTTTT CASSVGGTTNEKLFF
NA TRBJ1-6 NA TRBV5-1 TGCGCCAGCAGGTCGGGAGATCGGCTCCACTTT CASRSGDRLHF
NA TRBJ2-1 TRBD2 TRBV19 TGTGCCAGTAGTTCCGGACTAGCGGGGTATGAGCAGTTCTTC CASSSGLAGYEQFF
NA TRBJ1-6 TRBD1 TRBV6-5 TGTGCCAGCAGGGGACAGTATAATTCACCCCTCCACTTT CASRGQYNSPLHF
NA TRBJ2-1 NA TRBV19 TGTGCCAGTCGGTCCATCGAACAGGGTCTCCGATCGTACAATGAGCAGTTCTTC CASRSIEQGLRSYNEQFF
once TRBJ2-7 TRBD1 TRBV28 TGTGCCAGCAGCCGGGACAGGGGCCCCCTCTACGAGCAGTACTTC CASSRDRGPLYEQYF
NA TRBJ2-1 NA TRBV24-1 TGTGCCACCAGGGGGAGCTCCTACAATGAGCAGTTCTTC CATRGSSYNEQFF
once TRBJ1-1 NA TRBV7-3 TGTGCCAGCAGCTTATACGGGAACACTGAAGCTTTCTTT CASSLYGNTEAFF
NA TRBJ1-1 NA TRBV3-1/TRBV3-2 TGTGCCAGCAGCCCGGAAAGGGCCACTGAAGCTTTCTTT CASSPERATEAFF
NA TRBJ2-3 TRBD2 TRBV3-1/TRBV3-2 TGTGCCAGCAGCCAAGCGGGGGGTACAGATACGCAGTATTTT CASSQAGGTDTQYF
NA TRBJ2-7 NA TRBV7-9 TGTGCCAGCAGCTTAGATGGGGGGAACGAGCAGTACTTC CASSLDGGNEQYF
NA TRBJ2-7 TRBD2 TRBV30 TGTGCCTGGGCAACCGGGACTAGCGGGGGGGCCGAGCAGTACTTC CAWATGTSGGAEQYF
NA TRBJ1-2 TRBD1 TRBV18 TGTGCCAGCTCACCACTGGACAGGAGGGAAAGCTACACCTTC CASSPLDRRESYTF
NA TRBJ1-6 NA TRBV6-5 TGTGCCAGCAGTTTTCAGCAGGGAAATTCACCCCTCCACTTT CASSFQQGNSPLHF
NA TRBJ1-1 NA TRBV3-1/TRBV3-2 TGTGCCAGCAGCCAACTAGGGTCGGATACTGAAGCTTTCTTT CASSQLGSDTEAFF
NA TRBJ1-2 NA TRBV21-1 TGTGCCAGCGAGGGGGCGCGCGGCTACACCTTC CASEGARGYTF
NA TRBJ1-2 TRBD1 TRBV27 TGTGCCAGCAGTTCCCCGACAGGGAATGGCTACACCTTC CASSSPTGNGYTF
once TRBJ2-2 NA TRBV28 TGTGCCAGCAGCCCCCAGGGGGGCCGGACCGGGGAGCTGTTTTTT CASSPQGGRTGELFF
NA TRBJ1-6 NA TRBV27 TGTGCCAGCAGTTTATCTTCCACAGGGTGGAATTCACCCCTCCACTTT CASSLSSTGWNSPLHF
NA TRBJ2-2 NA TRBV3-1/TRBV3-2 TGTGCCAGCAGCCTTTGGGTAGCGGATAACACCGGGGAGCTGTTTTTT CASSLWVADNTGELFF
NA TRBJ2-7 NA TRBV6-1 TGTGCCAGCAGTGAACAGGGCCCAACTTTCTCCTACGAGCAGTACTTC CASSEQGPTFSYEQYF
NA TRBJ1-1 NA TRBV4-1 TGCGCCAGCTCGCTGGGACTACTCGAGACTGAAGCTTTCTTT CASSLGLLETEAFF